Only a few counts were recorded for the clone carrying this TCR beta chain. CDR3 length: 16 amino acids. J gave up 5 bases and V 6 bases, and 16 bases lay outside the gene matches. The data were obtained in a study of patients and donors after allogeneic stem cell transplantation. TCRdb fed the RT-PCR reads into MiXCR, producing one record per CDR3 protein. The repertoire holds about a million distinct CDR3 sequences, with about a sixth as singletons. The sequencing sample was made of blood, either unsorted or a sorted T cell fraction (not recorded which). The chain links TRBV12-3 or TRBV12-4 to TRBJ2-7; 7 bases fit TRBD1. This TCR came from a human donor who was either an allogeneic HSCT recipient or a stem cell or donor lymphocyte infusion donor (not recorded which). It is not recorded whose cells these are; they may come from a transplant donor. CDR3 amino acids: CASSRTQGSPPHEQYF. Here the CDR3 DNA reads TGTGCCAGCAGCCGTACACAGGGGTCCCCACCCCACGAGCAGTACTTC.